The 22 T cell receptor beta chains reported below all come from one sample, sequenced in a study of spatial heterogeneity in lung cancer. TCRdb re-derived calls from the 5' RACE reads in MiXCR, one entry per CDR3 protein. In the table there are tens of thousands of distinct CDR3 sequences, roughly 7.2% of which are singletons. Time point reported: sample taken at primary tumor resection. Sequenced material: PBMCs, taken at surgery. These receptors all come from a female donor with early-stage non-small cell lung cancer.

This clonotype showed up many times. This rearrangement joins TRBV5-1 to TRBJ2-6, with 8 bases matching TRBD2. Germline CDR1 SGHRS, CDR2 YFSETQ. J was trimmed by 2 bases and V by 4 bases; bases with no gene match: 2. There are 15 residues in the CDR3. The CDR3 sequence is CASSREGAGANVLTF. CDR3 nucleotides: TGCGCCAGCAGCCGGGAGGGGGCTGGGGCCAACGTCCTGACTTTC.

This clonotype was seen many times. The chain uses TRBV6-2 or TRBV6-3 and TRBJ2-2; TRBD1 is a possible D gene (6 bases). Germline assignment: CDR1 MNHEY and CDR2 SVGEGT. The CDR3 consists of 14 residues. Trimming removed 5 bases from V and 6 bases from J, with 13 bases in between. CDR3 sequence reads: CASSGQGNSGELFF. In DNA form, the CDR3 reads TGTGCCAGCAGTGGCCAGGGGAATTCCGGGGAGCTGTTTTTT.

Many counts were recorded for this clonotype. J is TRBJ1-1 and V is TRBV7-9; 7 nucleotides align to TRBD1. The V and J ends lost 5 bases and 7 bases, in that order; junction bases with no gene match: 4. There are 12 residues in the CDR3. CDR1 SEHNR and CDR2 FQNEAQ come from the germline V gene (reference sequence). The CDR3 loop is CASSPQGFEAFF. The DNA of the CDR3 is TGTGCCAGCAGCCCACAGGGGTTTGAAGCTTTCTTT. Variable domain in full (rest from reference TRBV7-9 and TRBJ1-1): DTGVSQNPRHKITKRGQNVTFRCDPISEHNRLYWYRQTLGQGPEFLTYFQNEAQLEKSRLLSDRFSAERPKGSFSTLEIQRTEQGDSAMYLCASSPQGFEAFFGQGTRLTVV.

This clonotype was found many times. The rearrangement uses TRBV20-1 and TRBJ1-2, with 9 bases lining up with TRBD1. CDR1 and CDR2 (germline): DFQATT, SNEGSKA (reference sequence). The CDR3 contains 14 residues. Unmatched junction bases numbered 9, after V lost 6 bases and J lost 4 bases. The CDR3: CSALTGGASYGYTF. CDR3 DNA sequence: TGCAGTGCCCTCACAGGGGGCGCGAGCTATGGCTACACCTTC.

This clonotype was recorded many times. The chain links TRBV5-5 to TRBJ2-1; 7 nucleotides agree with TRBD1. This CDR3 is built from 16 residues. The germline gives CDR1 SGHKS, CDR2 YYEKEE (reference sequence). V lost 4 bases to trimming and J lost 3 bases; unmatched junction nucleotides: 10. The CDR3 reads CASSTPGQRYYNEQFF. DNA for the CDR3: TGTGCCAGCAGCACCCCGGGACAGCGGTACTACAATGAGCAGTTCTTC.

This clonotype was recorded at least ten times. The chain recombines TRBV3-1 with TRBJ2-7, with a weak D call TRBD2 (6 bases). CDR1 is LGHDT, CDR2 YNNKEL, per germline (reference sequence). The CDR3 length is 13 residues. The V end was cut by 4 bases, the J end by 4 bases, with 11 bases between. The CDR3 here is CASSLNREYEQYF. Here the CDR3 DNA reads TGTGCCAGCAGCCTAAATCGGGAGTACGAGCAGTACTTC.

This clonotype was counted between two and nine times. The chain has TRBV4-2 and TRBJ1-3; maybe TRBD1 (5 bases). Trimming removed 0 bases from V and 5 bases from J, with 14 bases in between. Germline V gene data show CDR1 as LGHNA and CDR2 as YNFKEQ. CDR3 size: 16 residues. In DNA, the CDR3 is TGTGCCAGCAGCCAAGATCTTGCAGGGTCACGAAACACCATATATTTT. Its protein product is CASSQDLAGSRNTIYF.

This clonotype has only a few counts. J is TRBJ1-6 and V is TRBV27; no definite D call. The CDR3 loop spans 15 amino acids. V lost 2 bases and J lost 7, with 12 bases in between. Germline V lookup: CDR1 MNHEY, CDR2 SMNVEV (reference sequence). The CDR3 DNA is TGTGCCAGCAGTTTACGGGATCCGAGAAATTCACCCCTCCACTTT. The encoded protein is CASSLRDPRNSPLHF.

In this sample, this clonotype turned up a few times. The chain uses TRBV20-1 and TRBJ2-2; no firm D call. Per germline, CDR1 DFQATT and CDR2 SNEGSKA (reference sequence). The CDR3 length is 13 residues. V was cut by 3 bases and J by 0 bases, with 5 bases left in between. The CDR3 DNA reads TGCAGTGCTAGTGAGCCGAACACCGGGGAGCTGTTTTTT. This codes for CSASEPNTGELFF.

In this sample, this clonotype turned up many times. The V and J genes are TRBV3-1 and TRBJ2-1, with 10 bases identical to TRBD2. CDR1 is LGHDT and CDR2 is YNNKEL in the germline V gene (reference sequence). V lost 4 bases, J lost 3 bases, and 3 bases stayed unmatched. The CDR3 runs to 15 residues. The CDR3 region is CASSPSGGNYNEQFF. Here the CDR3 DNA reads TGTGCCAGCAGCCCTAGCGGGGGCAACTACAATGAGCAGTTCTTC.

This clonotype was picked up many times. The chain employs TRBV10-3 and TRBJ1-1, with TRBD1 matching 7 bases. The V gene end was trimmed by 10 bases and the J gene end by 3 bases; junction bases not matched to a gene: 11. There are 14 residues in the CDR3. Per the germline V gene, CDR1 is ENHRY and CDR2 is SYGVKD. The CDR3: CATRDRPGDTEAFF. The CDR3 DNA reads as TGTGCCACCCGGGACAGACCTGGGGACACTGAAGCTTTCTTT.

This clonotype was seen ten or more times. This CDR3 is CASSQNRRGAFF. CDR3 DNA sequence: TGTGCCAGCAGTCAAAATAGGCGGGGGGCTTTCTTT. This chain uses TRBV7-3 with TRBJ1-1; tentatively, D is TRBD1 (5 bases). The CDR3 covers 12 residues. V was cut by 6 bases and J by 11 bases, with 16 bases left in between. Per the germline V gene, CDR1 is SGHTA and CDR2 is FQGTGA.

The gene calls are TRBV7-2 and TRBJ2-7, with no clear D. The CDR3 has 12 amino acids. V was clipped by 4 bases and J by 8 bases, with 12 bases between them. Germline-derived CDR1 and CDR2 are SGHTA and FQGNSA. The CDR3 spells CASSSNPGKQYF. Here the CDR3 DNA reads TGTGCCAGCAGCTCCAATCCAGGAAAGCAGTACTTC.

This clonotype has at least ten counts. V gene TRBV27 combines with J gene TRBJ1-1, with D maybe TRBD1 (5 bases). This CDR3 contains 12 residues. Trimming stripped 4 bases from V and 7 bases from J, with 10 bases between. Germline V gene lookup returns CDR1 MNHEY and CDR2 SMNVEV (reference sequence). The CDR3 bases are TGTGCCAGCAGTTCAGGGACCGTTGAAGCTTTCTTT. This sequence encodes CASSSGTVEAFF.

Many counts were recorded for this clonotype. The CDR3 DNA follows: TGCGCCAGCAAGGGACTGTTTGATTCACCCCTCCACTTT. Its protein is CASKGLFDSPLHF. The chain recombines TRBV10-2 with TRBJ1-6; D is perhaps TRBD1 (5 bases). The germline V gene encodes CDR1 WSHSY and CDR2 SAAADI. This CDR3 comprises 13 residues. V was clipped by 7 bases and J by 8 bases, with 12 bases between them.

CDR3 loop: CASSPGFRGQETQYF. DNA of the CDR3: TGTGCCAGCTCTCCCGGGTTCCGGGGGCAAGAGACCCAGTACTTC. The chain carries TRBV18 and TRBJ2-5; D might be TRBD2 (6 bases). V lost 6 bases to trimming and J lost 2 bases, with 16 bases between them. From germline, CDR1 is KGHSH and CDR2 LQKENI. There are 15 residues in the CDR3.

This clonotype has at least ten counts. The V and J genes are TRBV28 and TRBJ2-7; D not resolved. The V end lost 5 bases, the J end lost 2 bases, and 16 bases lay between the germline ends. The CDR3 is 15 amino acids. CDR1 and CDR2 from the germline V gene are MDHEN and SYDVKM. CDR3: CASSLLGGPAYEQYF. DNA for the CDR3: TGTGCCAGCAGTCTTTTGGGTGGACCGGCCTACGAGCAGTACTTC.

In its sample, this clonotype was seen many times. This chain links TRBV19 with TRBJ2-7; 8 bases agree with TRBD2. V lost 5 bases, J lost 5 bases, and 5 bases stayed unmatched. CDR1 and CDR2 from the germline V gene are LNHDA and SQIVND (reference sequence). The CDR3 sequence is 13 residues long. This chain's CDR3 is CASSSTSGHEQYF. CDR3 bases: TGTGCCAGTAGTTCAACTAGCGGCCACGAGCAGTACTTC.

At least ten counts were recorded for this clonotype. This chain uses TRBV4-1 with TRBJ2-3, with D possibly TRBD1 on 6 matching bases. This CDR3 contains 16 residues. CDR1 and CDR2 (germline): MGHRA, YSYEKL. Trimming took off 0 bases at V and 4 bases at J, with 14 bases between the two ends. As DNA, the CDR3 is TGCGCCAGCAGCCAAGAGGGGGCATTTTCTGCAGATACGCAGTATTTT. Amino acid sequence: CASSQEGAFSADTQYF.

This clonotype was recorded at least ten times. V is TRBV5-1 and J is TRBJ2-3, with no clear D. There are 14 residues in the CDR3. Trimming left V 9 bases short and J 4 bases short, with 18 bases between. Germline loops: CDR1 SGHRS, CDR2 YFSETQ. The CDR3 here is CATTITSRADTQYF. For the CDR3, the DNA is TGCGCCACGACAATCACGAGTCGCGCAGATACGCAGTATTTT.

This clonotype was seen many times. This rearrangement joins TRBV5-5 to TRBJ2-7; no clear D. This CDR3 has 14 amino acids. CDR1 and CDR2 from the germline V gene are SGHKS and YYEKEE (reference sequence). V was clipped by 0 bases and J by 3 bases, with 10 bases between them. For the CDR3, the DNA is TGTGCCAGCAGCTTGGGAAACAGTCGCTACGAGCAGTACTTC. It is translated as CASSLGNSRYEQYF.

The CDR3 sequence: CASSVDGQTYEQYF. The CDR3 region has the DNA TGTGCCAGCAGCGTAGATGGACAGACCTACGAGCAGTACTTC. The chain is built from TRBV9 and TRBJ2-7; the D gene is possibly TRBD1 (6 bases). Germline V gene data show CDR1 as SGDLS and CDR2 as YYNGEE. Trimming stripped 0 bases from V and 2 bases from J, with 9 bases between. This CDR3 spans 14 amino acids.